What follows are 12 T cell receptor beta chains derived from one specimen sequenced in a study of cytomegalovirus exposure and HLA in healthy donors. The repertoire was sequenced with immunoSEQ multiplex PCR; TCRdb's copy has only in-frame clones and lacks some. Of 150,000 to 200,000 clones listed, about 88% are singletons. Sequenced material: PBMCs. These receptors were obtained from a young woman in good health and CMV-seronegative.

This clone was seen once. The V and J genes are TRBV14 and TRBJ1-1; TRBD1 matches 7 bases. Looked up from germline, CDR1 is SGHDN and CDR2 is FVKESK. CDR3 length: 14 residues. Germline trimming cut 2 bases from V and 1 base from J; bases unmatched to any gene: 1. The CDR3 loop is CASSQSGGNTEAFF. The CDR3 nucleotides read TGTGCCAGCAGCCAATCAGGGGGGAACACTGAAGCTTTCTTT.

The chain recombines TRBV15 with TRBJ1-1; D ambiguous. CDR1 LNHNV and CDR2 YYDKDF come from the germline V gene (reference sequence). V dropped 1 base and J dropped 5 bases, with 11 bases sitting between them. This CDR3 spans 14 amino acids. The CDR3 DNA is TGTGCCACCAGCAGAGGCAGGTCGTGGACTGAAGCTTTCTTT. It codes for CATSRGRSWTEAFF.

By frequency in the sample, this clone is medium-sized. This sample includes further DNA sequences coding for the same CDR3. The V and J genes are TRBV27 and TRBJ2-7; TRBD1 matches 8 bases. Trimming removed 3 bases from V and 4 bases from J; junction bases left unmatched: 8. Germline V gene sequence: CDR1 MNHEY, CDR2 SMNVEV (reference sequence). The CDR3 has 15 amino acids. The chain's CDR3 is CASSFPGQGRYEQYF. In DNA form, the CDR3 reads TGTGCCAGCAGTTTCCCTGGACAGGGCCGGTACGAGCAGTACTTC.

The rearrangement uses TRBV6-1 and TRBJ1-5, with 8 bases identical to TRBD1. The CDR3 covers 16 residues. The J segment lost 3 bases and the V segment lost 3 bases, leaving 7 bases of the junction unmatched. Germline loops: CDR1 MNHNS, CDR2 SASEGT. The CDR3 nucleotides are TGTGCCAGCAGTGAGTCTGACAGGGGATACAATCAGCCCCAGCATTTT. It translates to CASSESDRGYNQPQHF.

The chain employs TRBV5-1 and TRBJ2-7; 10 bases are shared with TRBD1. The CDR3 loop spans 15 amino acids. With 4 bases clipped from V and 5 bases from J, the junction kept 9 bases outside the gene matches. Germline V gene sequence: CDR1 SGHRS, CDR2 YFSETQ. This CDR3 is CASSRGGTGAHEQYF. CDR3 DNA sequence: TGCGCCAGCAGCCGAGGGGGGACAGGGGCCCACGAGCAGTACTTC.

This clone was found once. This rearrangement joins TRBV27 to TRBJ1-3; D may be TRBD1 (5 bases). The V end lost 5 bases, the J end lost 4 bases, and 12 bases lay between the germline ends. The CDR3 is made up of 14 amino acids. Germline assignment: CDR1 MNHEY and CDR2 SMNVEV (reference sequence). The CDR3 DNA is TGTGCCAGCAGTAGGCGGGGGATCGGAAACACCATATATTTT. This sequence encodes CASSRRGIGNTIYF.

This clone came up once. The chain joins TRBV12-2 to TRBJ2-3; TRBD1, the table's D call, lacks a check against the DNA. TRBV12-2 is given as a pseudogene. The CDR3 loop spans 17 amino acids. This CDR3 reads CASRSRPGQGYTDTQYF. The CDR3 region has the DNA TGTGCAAGTCGCTCAAGACCGGGACAGGGTTACACAGATACGCAGTATTTT.

This chain uses TRBV2 with TRBJ1-1; D unresolved. Per germline, CDR1 SNHLY and CDR2 FYNNEI. The CDR3 has 11 residues. Trimming took 5 bases from V and 3 from J, leaving 4 bases between them. This chain's CDR3 is CASSQDTEAFF. The CDR3 DNA reads TGTGCCAGCAGTCAGGACACTGAAGCTTTCTTT.

This clone occurred once. CDR3 nucleotides: TGCGCCAGCAGCCAAGATACGGGTGCCGGGGAGCTGTTTTTT. Translated, it gives CASSQDTGAGELFF. The chain links TRBV4-3 to TRBJ2-2; D gene ambiguous. The CDR3 sequence is 14 residues long. V gave up 0 bases and J gave up 6 bases, with 8 bases separating them. CDR1 LGHNA and CDR2 YSLEER come from the germline V gene.

The chain couples TRBV6-5 to TRBJ2-1; tentatively, D is TRBD2 (7 bases). The CDR3 extends over 14 amino acids. Germline CDR1 MNHEY, CDR2 SVGAGI. Trimming pared 4 bases from V and 8 bases from J, leaving 15 bases between. The CDR3 sequence: CASSSGGGSDEQFF. In nucleotides, the CDR3 is TGTGCCAGCAGTTCGGGCGGGGGCAGTGATGAGCAGTTCTTC.

This clone appeared once. The chain links TRBV14 to TRBJ2-1; D is unresolved. The CDR3 length is 13 residues. Per germline, CDR1 SGHDN and CDR2 FVKESK. V was cut by 1 base and J by 5 bases, with 6 bases left in between. CDR3 sequence (DNA): TGTGCCAGCAGCCAAGGTTACAACAATGAGCAGTTCTTC. It is translated as CASSQGYNNEQFF. The full variable domain, completed using reference TRBV14 and TRBJ2-1, is EAGVTQFPSHSVIEKGQTVTLRCDPISGHDNLYWYRRVMGKEIKFLLHFVKESKQDESGMPNNRFLAERTGGTYSTLKVQPAELEDSGVYFCASSQGYNNEQFFGPGTRLTVL.

The gene calls are TRBV7-2 and TRBJ2-5; D may be TRBD2 (7 bases). V lost 0 bases, J lost 2 bases, and 16 bases lay in between. The germline V gene encodes CDR1 SGHTA and CDR2 FQGNSA. The CDR3 runs to 17 residues. In DNA form, the CDR3 reads TGTGCCAGCAGCTTAGCGAGCGGGACAAGGGGGCAAGAGACCCAGTACTTC. This gives the protein CASSLASGTRGQETQYF. Complete variable domain (other parts from reference TRBV7-2 and TRBJ2-5): GAGVSQSPSNKVTEKGKDVELRCDPISGHTALYWYRQSLGQGLEFLIYFQGNSAPDKSGLPSDRFSAERTGGSVSTLTIQRTQQEDSAVYLCASSLASGTRGQETQYFGPGTRLLVL.